This T cell receptor beta chain was observed in a study of vaccination and CD4 T cells after COVID-19 (dated by TCRdb to between 2021 and 2024). About the study as a whole: In the convalescent cohort there were six males and four females, among whom were two Hispanic individuals, seven Caucasians, two Asians and one multiracial person. The spike-specific CD4+ TCR repertoire was compared before and after mRNA vaccination in over nine COVID-19 convalescent patients and a few infection-naive healthy vaccine recipients. Post-COVID blood samples were collected from convalescent patients a median of approximately 100 days after diagnosis, with a range of about 30 to 161 days. At the TCR clonotype level, an earlier paper using these donors assessed memory CD4+ T cell crossreactivity between SARS-CoV-2 and common cold coronavirus spike proteins. Two doses of either the Pfizer-BioNTech BNT162b2 vaccine (n=8) or the Moderna mRNA-1273 vaccine (n=2) were administered to participants. Control cultures received a CEFX viral epitope pool as the positive control, an HIV-1 Nef peptide pool as the negative control, or no peptide. Overlapping spike peptide pools from SARS-CoV-2 and from the common cold coronaviruses HCoV-NL63, HCoV-OC43 and HCoV-229E were used as culture stimuli. Post-vaccine blood samples were obtained a median of roughly 75 days after the second vaccine dose, with a range of roughly 14 to 241 days. General conclusions and limits of the study: The number of convalescent patients in the study was relatively small, and the study did not examine early timepoints following natural infection. Among convalescent patients, a median about 90% of the SARS-CoV-2-reactive clones seen after vaccination appeared only after vaccination, which suggests priming specific to the vaccine. The median count of SARS-CoV-2-reactive clonotypes went up from under 25 after infection to 30 to 40 after vaccination, although the change was not significant. Of the vaccine-specific clones in convalescent patients, 304 of 307, or nearly all, reacted only to SARS-CoV-2 spike and did not cross-react with common cold coronaviruses.

In light of the paper, this sample's treatment or condition label describes: approximately nine-day PBMC culture with coronavirus spike peptide pools or control peptides (ViraFEST assay). CD4+ T cells from unexposed donors were collected before the COVID-19 pandemic (2011-2018). The ViraFEST assay, used in the study, expanded antigen-specific T cells with peptide pools and then identified the expanded clonotypes through TCR sequencing. More than 1.5 million PBMCs per well were cultured in IMDM with roughly 4.8% human AB serum and 9 to 10 IU/ml IL-2, plus 10 ug/ml peptide pools. Half of the culture medium was replaced with fresh IL-2-containing medium on days 3 and 7. After around 10 days of culture, CD4+ T cells were isolated by negative selection using the EasySep CD4+ T cell isolation kit. As far as cell numbers permitted, CD4+ T cells from unexposed donors were tested for reactivity against SARS-CoV-2 S and N as well as four spike pools from common cold coronaviruses. Ficoll-Paque Plus gradient centrifugation was used to isolate PBMCs from whole blood, and the isolated PBMCs were then either used fresh or cryopreserved at -140C. Culture conditions were generally each tested in triplicate wells. The leukapheresis product for the unexposed donors was obtained through commercial purchase.

As concerns this clonotype: Its antigen is still unknown. Base qualities are missing; no much larger clone stands one base away.

The protocol used for the library was PCR. DNA from cultured CD4+ T cells underwent TCR sequencing with the Oncomine TCR Beta short-read assay at the Johns Hopkins FTIC core. Genomic DNA was extracted from the cultured CD4+ T cells with the QIAamp micro DNA kit. Oncomine TCR Beta libraries made from cultured CD4+ T cells were pooled using unique dual indexes and sequenced on an Illumina iSeq 100. In the original analysis: Non-productive sequences were filtered out, and CDR3s that did not start with C, did not end with F or W, or were shorter than 7 amino acids were discarded. Antigen-specific clonotypes were identified with the MANAFEST web application by comparing peptide-stimulated wells with reference and other culture wells. For a clone to be called positive, the clone needed an FDR below 0.05, an odds ratio above 5, and a productive frequency above 0.1% in at least two of three replicate wells. Clonotypes that were significantly expanded in both SARS-CoV-2 spike wells and at least one common cold coronavirus spike condition were defined as cross-reactive. CDR3 homology was assessed with Levenshtein distances (stringdist) and unrooted phylogenetic trees (ape) in R version 3.6.1. The public reads were reanalyzed by TCRdb: fastp trimming at Q25, MiXCR alignment, in-frame beta chains only. When rows share a CDR3 protein, they turn into one entry using the most common DNA and genes. The V and J calls reflect TCRdb's pipeline rather than the authors' work. The sample table shows around 7,000 distinct CDR3 sequences, and 60% to 80% are seen once. The ten largest clones represent 36% of the sample.

V loses 3 bases, J loses 5 bases, and the germline ends lie 10 bases apart. From cysteine to phenylalanine, the CDR3 is 13 amino acids long. Of all the DNA, just the CDR3 is kept, 39 bases in frame from base 1. From a lookup of the germline V gene, CDR1 and CDR2 are MDHEN and SYDVKM. The receptor comes from a human donor in good health. Material for sequencing was CD4+ T cells from blood, cultured in vitro. This receptor chain uses TRBV28 and TRBJ2-5; the D gene identity is not certain. This receptor carries the CDR3 CASSFVVMETQYF. The DNA is TGTGCCAGCAGTTTCGTTGTGATGGAGACCCAGTACTTC.